Each of the 13 T cell receptor beta chains below was sequenced from the same sample in a study of regulatory T cells in long-lasting Graves disease. According to the study, TCR beta libraries were built with iRepertoire HTBI primers and CDR3-region Arm-PCR. TCRdb ran MiXCR on the multiplex PCR reads and lists one entry per CDR3 protein. The sample shows about 530,000 distinct CDR3 sequences, 15% to 20% of them seen only once. The sample's time point: newly diagnosed GD, antithyroid drugs for less than 3 months. PBMC-derived RNA was used for the TCR library. These data also featured in a second study, about T cells in Graves' hyperthyroidism and ophthalmopathy.

Sequencing used peripheral blood mononuclear cells (PBMCs), obtained at new diagnosis, from a patient treated with antithyroid drugs. The receptors were gathered from a woman aged 35-60 years with Graves disease.

At least ten counts were recorded for this clonotype. The rearrangement uses TRBV28 and TRBJ2-2, with 8 bases matching TRBD2. The CDR3 totals 16 residues. V lost 7 bases, J lost 0 bases, and 7 bases stayed unmatched. The germline V gene encodes CDR1 MDHEN and CDR2 SYDVKM. CDR3: CASTNTRGANTGELFF. The DNA for the CDR3 is TGTGCCAGCACCAACACGCGGGGGGCGAACACCGGGGAGCTGTTTTTT.

This clonotype was detected only a few times. The genes are TRBV9 and TRBJ2-7; D might be TRBD1 or TRBD2, each matching 5 bases. The CDR3 is 16 amino acids. Germline V gene lookup returns CDR1 SGDLS and CDR2 YYNGEE. V lost 0 bases and J lost 1, with 14 bases in between. In DNA form, the CDR3 reads TGTGCCAGCAGCGTAGGAACTAACGGGGCATCCTACGAGCAGTACTTC. This encodes CASSVGTNGASYEQYF.

This clonotype was found many times. This chain links TRBV7-2 with TRBJ2-2; D gene unclear. Germline loops: CDR1 SGHTA, CDR2 FQGNSA. The CDR3 totals 15 residues. The V end was cut by 2 bases, the J end by 0 bases, with 7 bases between. CDR3 in DNA: TGTGCCAGCAGCTTAATGCGGACGAACACCGGGGAGCTGTTTTTT. Protein product: CASSLMRTNTGELFF.

This clonotype was recorded many times. The rearrangement links TRBV18 to TRBJ1-2; D is undetermined. The CDR3 runs to 14 residues. Trimming pared 6 bases from V and 3 bases from J, leaving 14 bases between. Looked up from germline, CDR1 is KGHSH and CDR2 is LQKENI. The CDR3 sequence: CASSRNGGDYGYTF. The CDR3 DNA sequence: TGTGCCAGCTCCCGGAATGGAGGAGACTATGGCTACACCTTC.

This chain links TRBV3-1 with TRBJ1-1, with 8 bases lining up with TRBD1. CDR1 and CDR2 (germline): LGHDT, YNNKEL (reference sequence). CDR3 length: 15 amino acids. With 1 base clipped from V and 5 bases from J, the junction kept 6 bases outside the gene matches. The CDR3 here is CASSQGQGARTEAFF. The CDR3 coding sequence is TGTGCCAGCAGCCAAGGGCAGGGGGCGAGGACTGAAGCTTTCTTT.

This clonotype was recorded many times. J is TRBJ1-5 and V is TRBV5-1; TRBD1 matches 10 bases. The junction had 7 bases not matched to a gene; V was cut back by 3 bases and J by 7 bases. The length of the CDR3 is 15 residues. Germline CDR1 SGHRS, CDR2 YFSETQ. In DNA, the CDR3 is TGCGCCAGCAGCTGGACCGGGACAGGGGAGCAGCCCCAGCATTTT. Protein product: CASSWTGTGEQPQHF. Drawing the rest from reference TRBV5-1 and TRBJ1-5, the complete variable domain is KAGVTQTPRYLIKTRGQQVTLSCSPISGHRSVSWYQQTPGQGLQFLFEYFSETQRNKGNFPGRFSGRQFSNSRSEMNVSTLELGDSALYLCASSWTGTGEQPQHFGDGTRLSIL.

This clonotype was recorded a few times. The rearrangement uses TRBV7-9 and TRBJ1-2; D gene uncertain. The CDR3 is made up of 13 amino acids. Germline V gives CDR1 SEHNR, CDR2 FQNEAQ (reference sequence). V was trimmed by 5 bases and J by 2 bases, leaving 9 bases between them. The CDR3 is CASSPGMNYGYTF. In DNA, the CDR3 is TGTGCCAGCAGCCCCGGGATGAACTATGGCTACACCTTC.

This clonotype was seen repeatedly, ten times or more. The rearrangement uses TRBV6-1 and TRBJ2-2; D is unresolved. Germline V gene sequence: CDR1 MNHNS, CDR2 SASEGT. The CDR3 spans 13 residues. Trimming left V 3 bases short and J 0 bases short, with 2 bases between. CDR3 sequence reads: CASSDANTGELFF. The CDR3 bases are TGTGCCAGCAGTGATGCGAACACCGGGGAGCTGTTTTTT.

This chain joins TRBV6-5 and TRBJ2-1, with D possibly TRBD2 on 5 matching bases. V was clipped by 2 bases and J by 6 bases, with 11 bases between them. Germline V gene data show CDR1 as MNHEY and CDR2 as SVGAGI. The CDR3 is made up of 14 amino acids. The DNA of the CDR3 is TGTGCCAGCAGTTACCTCGGGATTCTCAATGAGCAGTTCTTC. Translating it yields CASSYLGILNEQFF.

In this sample, this clonotype turned up many times. The V and J genes are TRBV4-1 and TRBJ1-5; D unresolved. This CDR3 contains 16 residues. The germline V and J ends were trimmed by 2 bases and 0 bases, with 11 bases remaining between them. The germline CDR1 and CDR2 sequences are MGHRA and YSYEKL. The CDR3 sequence: CASSQRFTDSNQPQHF. As DNA, the CDR3 is TGCGCCAGCAGCCAACGGTTTACAGATAGCAATCAGCCCCAGCATTTT.

The chain is built from TRBV18 and TRBJ2-2, with no clear D. The V and J ends lost 1 base and 5 bases respectively, with 2 bases between them. The CDR3 spans 12 residues. Germline V gene data show CDR1 as KGHSH and CDR2 as LQKENI. The CDR3 loop is CASSPQTGELFF. The CDR3 DNA reads TGTGCCAGCTCACCACAGACCGGGGAGCTGTTTTTT.

Remarks on this clonotype: A much larger clone is a single base away; this may be a read error. The chain carries TRBV6-1 and TRBJ1-1; no reliable D call. This CDR3 has 12 residues. CDR1 MNHNS and CDR2 SASEGT come from the germline V gene. The CDR3 region is CVSSGPNTEAFF. CDR3 coding DNA: TGTGTCAGCAGCGGGCCGAACACTGAAGCTTTCTTT.

A note on this clonotype: One base away lies a much larger clone, so this may be a sequencing read error. The J gene is TRBJ2-1, the V gene TRBV12-3 or TRBV12-4; TRBD2 might be the D (7 bases). The J call may not be correct, given that the DNA end is closer to TRBJ2-5. The CDR3 is made up of 15 amino acids. CDR3 loop: CASRPGGGLWETQYF. The CDR3 region has the DNA TGTGCCAGCAGGCCTGGCGGGGGCCTTTGGGAGACCCAGTACTTC.